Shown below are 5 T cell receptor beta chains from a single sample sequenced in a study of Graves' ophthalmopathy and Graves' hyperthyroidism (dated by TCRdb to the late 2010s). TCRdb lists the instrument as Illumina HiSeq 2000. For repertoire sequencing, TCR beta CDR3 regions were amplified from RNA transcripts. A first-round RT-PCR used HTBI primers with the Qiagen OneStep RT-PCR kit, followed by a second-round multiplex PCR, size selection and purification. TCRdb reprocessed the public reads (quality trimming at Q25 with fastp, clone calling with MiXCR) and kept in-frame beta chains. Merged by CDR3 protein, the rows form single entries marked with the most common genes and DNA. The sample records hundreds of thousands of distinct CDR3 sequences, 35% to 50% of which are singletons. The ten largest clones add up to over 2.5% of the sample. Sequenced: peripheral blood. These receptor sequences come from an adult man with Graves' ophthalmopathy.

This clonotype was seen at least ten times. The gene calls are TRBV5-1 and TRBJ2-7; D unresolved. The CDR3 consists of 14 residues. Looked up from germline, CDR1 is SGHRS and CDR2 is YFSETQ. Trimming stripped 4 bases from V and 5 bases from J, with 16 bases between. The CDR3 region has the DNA TGCGCCAGCAGCCTGTCCGGTTCTAGGGACGAGCAGTACTTC. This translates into CASSLSGSRDEQYF.

Written as DNA, the CDR3 is TGTGCCAGTAGTCCTCGAGCAGGGACCAACTACGAGCAGTACTTC. Encoded protein: CASSPRAGTNYEQYF. The rearrangement joins TRBV19 to TRBJ2-7; D could derive from TRBD1 or TRBD2 (5 bases each). The CDR3 loop spans 15 amino acids. Germline CDR1 and CDR2: LNHDA and SQIVND (reference sequence). V lost 5 bases, J lost 3 bases, and 17 bases lay in between.

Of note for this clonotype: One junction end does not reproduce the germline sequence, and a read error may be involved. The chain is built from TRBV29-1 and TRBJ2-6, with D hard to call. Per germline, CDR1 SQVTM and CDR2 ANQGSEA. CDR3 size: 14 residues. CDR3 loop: CSVEGRAGSGTEAF. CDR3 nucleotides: TGCAGCGTTGAAGGAAGGGCTGGGTCCGGCACTGAAGCTTTC.

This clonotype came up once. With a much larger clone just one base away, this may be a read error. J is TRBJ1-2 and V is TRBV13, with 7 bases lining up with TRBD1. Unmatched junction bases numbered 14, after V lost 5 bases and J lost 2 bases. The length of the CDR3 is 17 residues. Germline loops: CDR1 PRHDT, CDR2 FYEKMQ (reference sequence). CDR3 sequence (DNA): TGTGCCAGCAGCCCTCCGGGCCGGGACAGCTCAAACTATGGCTACACCTTC. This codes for CASSPPGRDSSNYGYTF.

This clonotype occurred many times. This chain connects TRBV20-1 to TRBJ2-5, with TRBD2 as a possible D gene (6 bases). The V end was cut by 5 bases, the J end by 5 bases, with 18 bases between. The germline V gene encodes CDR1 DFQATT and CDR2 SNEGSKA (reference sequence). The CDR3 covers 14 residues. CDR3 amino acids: CSAGGTRRWETQYF. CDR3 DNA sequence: TGCAGTGCTGGTGGGACTCGACGGTGGGAGACCCAGTACTTC.